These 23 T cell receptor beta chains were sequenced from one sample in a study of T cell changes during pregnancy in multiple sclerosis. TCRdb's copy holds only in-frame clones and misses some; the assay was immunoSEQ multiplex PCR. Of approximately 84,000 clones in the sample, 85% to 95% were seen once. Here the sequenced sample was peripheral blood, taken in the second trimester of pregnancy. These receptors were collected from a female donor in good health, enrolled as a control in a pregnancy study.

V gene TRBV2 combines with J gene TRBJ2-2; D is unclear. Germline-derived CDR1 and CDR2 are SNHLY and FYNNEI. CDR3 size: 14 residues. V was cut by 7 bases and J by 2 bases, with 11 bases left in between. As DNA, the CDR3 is TGTGCCAGCATGAGGCATCCCAACACCGGGGAGCTGTTTTTT. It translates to CASMRHPNTGELFF.

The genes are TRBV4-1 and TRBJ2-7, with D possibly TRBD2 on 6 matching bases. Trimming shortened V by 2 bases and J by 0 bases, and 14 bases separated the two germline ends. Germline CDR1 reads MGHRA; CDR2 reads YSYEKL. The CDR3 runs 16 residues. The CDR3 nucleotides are TGCGCCAGCAGCCAATTCAGGACTACCAACTCCTACGAGCAGTACTTC. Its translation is CASSQFRTTNSYEQYF.

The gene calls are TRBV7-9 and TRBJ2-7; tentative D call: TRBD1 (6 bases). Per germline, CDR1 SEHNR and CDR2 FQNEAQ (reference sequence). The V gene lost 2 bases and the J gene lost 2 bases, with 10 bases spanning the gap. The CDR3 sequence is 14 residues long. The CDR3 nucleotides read TGTGCCAGCAGCTTAAGGGACAAACCCTACGAGCAGTACTTC. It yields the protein CASSLRDKPYEQYF.

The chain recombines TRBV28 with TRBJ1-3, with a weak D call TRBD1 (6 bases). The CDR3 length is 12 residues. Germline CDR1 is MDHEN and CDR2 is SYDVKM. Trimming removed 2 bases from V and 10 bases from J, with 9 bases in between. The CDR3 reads CASSLQGQTIYF. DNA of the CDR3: TGTGCCAGCAGTTTACAGGGGCAGACCATATATTTT.

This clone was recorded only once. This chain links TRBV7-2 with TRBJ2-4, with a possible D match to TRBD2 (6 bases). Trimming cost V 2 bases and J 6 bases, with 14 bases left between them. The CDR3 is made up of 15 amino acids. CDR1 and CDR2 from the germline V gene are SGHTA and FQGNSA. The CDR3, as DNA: TGTGCCAGCAGCTTATTCGGCACTAGCCCAAACATTCAGTACTTC. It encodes CASSLFGTSPNIQYF.

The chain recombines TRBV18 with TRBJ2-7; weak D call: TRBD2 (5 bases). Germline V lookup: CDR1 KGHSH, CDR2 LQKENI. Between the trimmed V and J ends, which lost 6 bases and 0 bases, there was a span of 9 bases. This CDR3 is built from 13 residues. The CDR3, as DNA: TGTGCCAGCTCCGGAGGTGGCTCCTACGAGCAGTACTTC. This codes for CASSGGGSYEQYF.

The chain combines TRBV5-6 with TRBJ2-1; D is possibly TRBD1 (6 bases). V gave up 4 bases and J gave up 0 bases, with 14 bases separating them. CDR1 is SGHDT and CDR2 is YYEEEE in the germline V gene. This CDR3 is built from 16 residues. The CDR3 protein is CASSPRDTFSYNEQFF. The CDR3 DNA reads TGTGCCAGCAGCCCCCGGGACACGTTCTCCTACAATGAGCAGTTCTTC. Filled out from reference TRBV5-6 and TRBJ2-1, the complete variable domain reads DAGVTQSPTHLIKTRGQQVTLRCSPKSGHDTVSWYQQALGQGPQFIFQYYEEEERQRGNFPDRFSGHQFPNYSSELNVNALLLGDSALYLCASSPRDTFSYNEQFFGPGTRLTVL.

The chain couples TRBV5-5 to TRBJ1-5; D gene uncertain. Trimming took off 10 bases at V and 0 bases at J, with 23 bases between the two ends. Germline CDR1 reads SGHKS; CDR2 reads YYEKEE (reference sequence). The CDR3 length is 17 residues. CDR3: CALSLNGPPYSNQPQHF. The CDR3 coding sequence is TGTGCCCTCAGCTTGAATGGGCCCCCATATAGCAATCAGCCCCAGCATTTT.

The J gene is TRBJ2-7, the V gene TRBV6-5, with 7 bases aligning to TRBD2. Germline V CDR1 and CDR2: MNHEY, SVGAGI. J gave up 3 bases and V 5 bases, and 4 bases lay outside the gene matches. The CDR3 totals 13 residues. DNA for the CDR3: TGTGCCAGCAGTGCGACTAGCAGCTACGAGCAGTACTTC. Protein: CASSATSSYEQYF.

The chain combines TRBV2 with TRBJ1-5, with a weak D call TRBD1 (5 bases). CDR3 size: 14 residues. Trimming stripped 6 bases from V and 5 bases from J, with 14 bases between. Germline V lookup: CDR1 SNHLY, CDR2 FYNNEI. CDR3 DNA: TGTGCCAGCAGGGGGGGGAATCGGGATCAGCCCCAGCATTTT. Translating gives CASRGGNRDQPQHF. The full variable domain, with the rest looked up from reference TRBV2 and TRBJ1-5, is EPEVTQTPSHQVTQMGQEVILRCVPISNHLYFYWYRQILGQKVEFLVSFYNNEISEKSEIFDDQFSVERPDGSNFTLKIRSTKLEDSAMYFCASRGGNRDQPQHFGDGTRLSIL.

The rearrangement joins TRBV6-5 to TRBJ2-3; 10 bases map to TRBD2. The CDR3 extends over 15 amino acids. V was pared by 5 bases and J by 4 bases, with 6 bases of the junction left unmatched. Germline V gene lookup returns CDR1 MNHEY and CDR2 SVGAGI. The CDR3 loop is CASSVSSGSPDTQYF. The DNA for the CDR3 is TGTGCCAGCAGTGTTTCTAGCGGGAGCCCAGATACGCAGTATTTT.

The DNA for the CDR3 is TGCAGCGTTGAAGATCGCGCGGAGGCGGGGAGCTCCTACGAGCAGTACTTC. This translates into CSVEDRAEAGSSYEQYF. V is TRBV29-1 and J is TRBJ2-7; tentatively, D is TRBD2 (6 bases). The length of the CDR3 is 17 residues. Trimming left V 0 bases short and J 0 bases short, with 18 bases between. CDR1 is SQVTM, CDR2 ANQGSEA, per germline.

CDR3 in DNA: TGTGCCAGCAGTGATTTACTGCTAGGCGGCTCCTACGAGCAGTACTTC. It yields the protein CASSDLLLGGSYEQYF. The chain carries TRBV2 and TRBJ2-7, with unresolved D. Trimming removed 3 bases from V and 0 bases from J, with 15 bases in between. This CDR3 comprises 16 residues. Germline V gene sequence: CDR1 SNHLY, CDR2 FYNNEI.

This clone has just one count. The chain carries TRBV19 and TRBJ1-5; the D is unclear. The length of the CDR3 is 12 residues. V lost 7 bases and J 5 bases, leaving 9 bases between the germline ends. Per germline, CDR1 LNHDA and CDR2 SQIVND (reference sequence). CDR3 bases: TGTGCCAGTAATCCCCAGGATCAGCCCCAGCATTTT. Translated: CASNPQDQPQHF. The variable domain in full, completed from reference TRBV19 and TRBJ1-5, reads DGGITQSPKYLFRKEGQNVTLSCEQNLNHDAMYWYRQDPGQGLRLIYYSQIVNDFQKGDIAEGYSVSREKKESFPLTVTSAQKNPTAFYLCASNPQDQPQHFGDGTRLSIL.

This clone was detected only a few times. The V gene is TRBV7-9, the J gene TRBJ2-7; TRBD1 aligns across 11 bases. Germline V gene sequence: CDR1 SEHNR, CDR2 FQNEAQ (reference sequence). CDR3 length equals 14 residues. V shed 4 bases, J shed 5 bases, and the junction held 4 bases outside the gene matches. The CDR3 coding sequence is TGTGCCAGCAGCTCTAGGACAGGGGGCGACGAGCAGTACTTC. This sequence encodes CASSSRTGGDEQYF.

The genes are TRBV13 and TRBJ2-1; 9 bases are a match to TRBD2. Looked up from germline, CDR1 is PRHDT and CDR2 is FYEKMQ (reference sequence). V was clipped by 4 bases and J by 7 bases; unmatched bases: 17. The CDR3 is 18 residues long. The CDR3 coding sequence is TGTGCCAGCAGCTCATCTTCCAAGGGCGGGAGGGCCCCAAATGAGCAGTTCTTC. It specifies CASSSSSKGGRAPNEQFF.

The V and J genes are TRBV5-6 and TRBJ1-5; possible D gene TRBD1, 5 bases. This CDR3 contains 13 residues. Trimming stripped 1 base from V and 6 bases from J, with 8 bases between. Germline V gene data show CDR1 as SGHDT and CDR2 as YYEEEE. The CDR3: CASSLWGGQPQHF. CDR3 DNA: TGTGCCAGCAGCTTGTGGGGGGGTCAGCCCCAGCATTTT.

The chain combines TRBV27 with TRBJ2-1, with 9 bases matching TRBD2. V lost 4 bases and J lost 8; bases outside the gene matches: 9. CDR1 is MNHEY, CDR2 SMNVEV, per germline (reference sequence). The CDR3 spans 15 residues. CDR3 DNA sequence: TGTGCCAGCAGTTATATCCCCAGCGGGAGGTATGAGCAGTTCTTC. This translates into CASSYIPSGRYEQFF.

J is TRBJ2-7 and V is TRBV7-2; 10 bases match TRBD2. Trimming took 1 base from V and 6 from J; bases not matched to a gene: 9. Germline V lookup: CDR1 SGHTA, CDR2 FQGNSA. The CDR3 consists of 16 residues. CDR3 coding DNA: TGTGCCAGCAGCTTAGGACGAGCTAGCGGGAGAAGCGAGCAGTACTTC. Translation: CASSLGRASGRSEQYF.

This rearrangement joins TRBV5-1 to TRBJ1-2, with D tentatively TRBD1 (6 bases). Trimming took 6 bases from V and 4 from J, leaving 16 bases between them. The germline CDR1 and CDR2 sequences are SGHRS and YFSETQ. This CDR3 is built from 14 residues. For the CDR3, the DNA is TGCGCCAGCACCCGATCGGACAGAAGCTATGGCTACACCTTC. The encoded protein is CASTRSDRSYGYTF. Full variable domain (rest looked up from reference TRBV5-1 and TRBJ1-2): KAGVTQTPRYLIKTRGQQVTLSCSPISGHRSVSWYQQTPGQGLQFLFEYFSETQRNKGNFPGRFSGRQFSNSRSEMNVSTLELGDSALYLCASTRSDRSYGYTFGSGTRLTVV.

The CDR3 region is CASSDGTSWDNEQFF. CDR3 coding DNA: TGTGCCAGCAGTGATGGGACTAGCTGGGACAATGAGCAGTTCTTC. This chain joins TRBV2 and TRBJ2-1, with 9 bases lining up with TRBD2. J was trimmed by 5 bases and V by 3 bases; bases with no gene match: 5. The CDR3 spans 15 residues. Looked up from germline, CDR1 is SNHLY and CDR2 is FYNNEI.

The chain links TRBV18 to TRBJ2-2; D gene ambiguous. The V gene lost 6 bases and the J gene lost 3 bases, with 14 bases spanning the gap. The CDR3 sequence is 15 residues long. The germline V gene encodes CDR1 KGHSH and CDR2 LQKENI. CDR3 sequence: CASSLKPSDTGELFF. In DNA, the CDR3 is TGTGCCAGCTCCCTGAAACCGTCGGACACCGGGGAGCTGTTTTTT. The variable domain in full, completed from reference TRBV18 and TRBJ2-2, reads NAGVMQNPRHLVRRRGQEARLRCSPMKGHSHVYWYRQLPEEGLKFMVYLQKENIIDESGMPKERFSAEFPKEGPSILRIQQVVRGDSAAYFCASSLKPSDTGELFFGEGSRLTVL.

The CDR3 DNA reads TGTGCCAGCAGTCCCCATACAGGGGGGGCCGATACGCAGTATTTT. It translates to CASSPHTGGADTQYF. The genes are TRBV28 and TRBJ2-3; the D gene is possibly TRBD1 (8 bases). The germline V gene encodes CDR1 MDHEN and CDR2 SYDVKM. There are 15 residues in the CDR3. Trimming stripped 5 bases from V and 6 bases from J, with 18 bases between.